A single sample gave rise to the 28 T cell receptor beta chains below, sequenced in a study of response to subunit inactivated influenza vaccine. TCRdb re-called the RT-PCR reads with MiXCR, one entry per CDR3 protein. The sample has roughly 710,000 distinct CDR3 sequences; 14% are singletons. The starting material was PBMCs from blood, obtained 14 days before vaccination. The origin of the receptors is a man aged 50-59 years who received an inactivated influenza vaccine.

This clonotype was counted at least ten times. The chain recombines TRBV5-6 with TRBJ2-3; perhaps TRBD1 as D (6 bases). The V end lost 4 bases, the J end lost 0 bases, and 9 bases lay between the germline ends. CDR1 SGHDT and CDR2 YYEEEE come from the germline V gene. This CDR3 comprises 14 residues. CDR3 DNA sequence: TGTGCCAGCAGCAGGGGGACGAGCACAGATACGCAGTATTTT. This encodes CASSRGTSTDTQYF.

There are many counts of this clonotype. The chain is built from TRBV5-1 and TRBJ2-5, with 7 bases aligning to TRBD1. The CDR3 spans 14 residues. The germline gives CDR1 SGHRS, CDR2 YFSETQ. V shed 3 bases, J shed 5 bases, and the junction held 7 bases outside the gene matches. CDR3 sequence reads: CASSWTTGEETQYF. The CDR3 DNA reads TGCGCCAGCAGCTGGACCACAGGGGAGGAGACCCAGTACTTC.

Only a few counts were recorded for this clonotype. The chain employs TRBV11-1 and TRBJ1-2; D unclear. CDR1 is SGHAT and CDR2 is FQDESV in the germline V gene (reference sequence). Trimming took 5 bases from V and 6 from J, leaving 10 bases between them. This CDR3 spans 12 amino acids. CDR3: CASSRHGDGYTF. Written as DNA, the CDR3 is TGTGCCAGCAGCCGACACGGAGATGGCTACACCTTC.

This clonotype came up a few times. The chain carries TRBV20-1 and TRBJ2-7; D tentatively fits TRBD1 or TRBD2 (5 bases each). Germline values: CDR1 DFQATT, CDR2 SNEGSKA (reference sequence). CDR3 length equals 14 residues. V was clipped by 0 bases and J by 4 bases, with 13 bases between them. CDR3 region: CSARDLAREYEQYF. The DNA for the CDR3 is TGCAGTGCTAGAGATCTTGCCAGGGAGTACGAGCAGTACTTC.

V is TRBV15 and J is TRBJ2-5; D is tentatively TRBD1 or TRBD2 (6 bases each). CDR3 size: 15 residues. Germline V gene data show CDR1 as LNHNV and CDR2 as YYDKDF (reference sequence). Trimming left V 0 bases short and J 7 bases short, with 15 bases between. The CDR3 here is CATSRELRTAGTQYF. The CDR3 region has the DNA TGTGCCACCAGCAGAGAACTGAGGACAGCGGGGACCCAGTACTTC.

The genes are TRBV10-3 and TRBJ2-2; TRBD2 might be the D (6 bases). V dropped 8 bases and J dropped 3 bases, with 13 bases sitting between them. Germline loops: CDR1 ENHRY, CDR2 SYGVKD. This CDR3 contains 14 residues. The CDR3 spells CAIGAGTDTGELFF. The CDR3 coding sequence is TGTGCCATCGGGGCGGGGACCGACACCGGGGAGCTGTTTTTT.

This chain connects TRBV9 to TRBJ2-7; 7 bases are a match to TRBD1. V lost 0 bases, J lost 4 bases, and 10 bases stayed unmatched. The germline V gene encodes CDR1 SGDLS and CDR2 YYNGEE. The CDR3 runs 16 residues. The CDR3 DNA sequence: TGTGCCAGCAGCGTAGGACCTGGACAGGCAAATTACGAGCAGTACTTC. Encoded protein: CASSVGPGQANYEQYF.

This chain links TRBV2 with TRBJ1-5; D call uncertain. The CDR3 loop spans 15 amino acids. CDR1 and CDR2 from the germline V gene are SNHLY and FYNNEI. V was clipped by 6 bases and J by 0 bases, with 12 bases between them. For the CDR3, the DNA is TGTGCCAGCAGAGGAGTTCGGGATAGCAATCAGCCCCAGCATTTT. Its protein is CASRGVRDSNQPQHF. The full variable domain, rest sourced from reference TRBV2 and TRBJ1-5, is EPEVTQTPSHQVTQMGQEVILRCVPISNHLYFYWYRQILGQKVEFLVSFYNNEISEKSEIFDDQFSVERPDGSNFTLKIRSTKLEDSAMYFCASRGVRDSNQPQHFGDGTRLSIL.

The table lists this clonotype with a few counts. The rearrangement joins TRBV4-2 to TRBJ2-3; D gene unclear. The CDR3 is 15 amino acids. The germline CDR1 and CDR2 sequences are LGHNA and YNFKEQ. The germline V and J ends were trimmed by 0 bases and 0 bases, with 7 bases remaining between them. CDR3 DNA sequence: TGTGCCAGCAGCCAAGATTTCGCTAGCACAGATACGCAGTATTTT. Its translation is CASSQDFASTDTQYF.

This clonotype showed up many times. The chain couples TRBV5-1 to TRBJ2-5; possibly TRBD1 for D (6 bases). V gave up 4 bases and J gave up 2 bases, with 9 bases separating them. Germline loops: CDR1 SGHRS, CDR2 YFSETQ. The CDR3 runs 13 residues. In DNA, the CDR3 is TGCGCCAGCAGCACGGACAGACAAGAGACCCAGTACTTC. This translates into CASSTDRQETQYF.

This chain links TRBV7-2 with TRBJ1-4; D uncertain. V lost 1 base and J 8 bases, leaving 5 bases between the germline ends. Germline CDR1 reads SGHTA; CDR2 reads FQGNSA. The CDR3 has 12 residues. The CDR3 DNA reads as TGTGCCAGCAGCTTAGATTTGGAAAAACTGTTTTTT. This codes for CASSLDLEKLFF.

This clonotype was seen more than once but under ten times. The rearrangement links TRBV5-1 to TRBJ1-1; D is unclear. The CDR3 runs 15 residues. Between the trimmed V and J ends, which lost 4 bases and 3 bases, there was a span of 16 bases. Germline V gives CDR1 SGHRS, CDR2 YFSETQ. The CDR3 DNA follows: TGCGCCAGCAGCGCCCGCTGGCTCCCAGACACTGAAGCTTTCTTT. It codes for CASSARWLPDTEAFF.

The rearrangement uses TRBV5-1 and TRBJ2-5; TRBD1 agrees at 8 bases. Trimming cost V 3 bases and J 1 base; bases outside gene matches: 5. The CDR3 is 15 amino acids. Looked up from germline, CDR1 is SGHRS and CDR2 is YFSETQ. Here the CDR3 reads CASSSAGGGQETQYF. Here the CDR3 DNA reads TGCGCCAGCAGCTCAGCAGGGGGCGGCCAAGAGACCCAGTACTTC.

This clonotype was recorded a few times. CDR3 nucleotides: TGTGCCAGCAGCTCCGTGGGGACAGGCCGGGATACGCAGTATTTT. Translated: CASSSVGTGRDTQYF. The chain recombines TRBV28 with TRBJ2-3; 8 positions match TRBD1. With 6 bases clipped from V and 6 bases from J, the junction kept 11 bases outside the gene matches. The CDR3 totals 15 residues. Germline V gene sequence: CDR1 MDHEN, CDR2 SYDVKM.

The chain carries TRBV19 and TRBJ2-1; possibly TRBD1 or TRBD2 for D (5 bases each). V was shortened by 4 bases and J by 6 bases, with 16 bases between the two germline ends. Germline V lookup: CDR1 LNHDA, CDR2 SQIVND (reference sequence). The length of the CDR3 is 15 residues. The CDR3 bases are TGTGCCAGTAGTACCCGGGACCTCGTCTCCAATGAGCAGTTCTTC. Translating gives CASSTRDLVSNEQFF.

CDR3 DNA: TGTGCCAGCAGGGCGACCAGGGATTTGGTCGGGGAGCTGTTTTTT. Translated: CASRATRDLVGELFF. The chain uses TRBV25-1 and TRBJ2-2, with D perhaps matching TRBD1 (5 bases). This CDR3 is 15 amino acids long. The V gene's germline CDR1 is MGHDK and CDR2 SYGVNS. V lost 6 bases and J 7 bases, leaving 18 bases between the germline ends.

The rearrangement uses TRBV2 and TRBJ1-2, with 11 bases lining up with TRBD1. The CDR3 consists of 15 residues. Germline CDR1 is SNHLY and CDR2 is FYNNEI. V shed 6 bases, J shed 4 bases, and the junction held 7 bases outside the gene matches. As DNA, the CDR3 is TGTGCCAGCAGGCAAGTGGACAGGGGGCTCTATGGCTACACCTTC. This encodes CASRQVDRGLYGYTF.

This clonotype occurred a few times. This chain connects TRBV5-5 to TRBJ1-5; D is perhaps TRBD1 (5 bases). The V gene lost 2 bases and the J gene lost 1 base, with 10 bases spanning the gap. The CDR3 totals 15 residues. Per germline, CDR1 SGHKS and CDR2 YYEKEE (reference sequence). In DNA, the CDR3 is TGTGCCAGCAGCTTCGGGGAGGGGAGCAATCAGCCCCAGCATTTT. This codes for CASSFGEGSNQPQHF.

V usage is TRBV3-1 and J usage is TRBJ2-7; possibly TRBD1 for D (6 bases). Trimming cost V 5 bases and J 9 bases, with 14 bases left between them. CDR1 LGHDT and CDR2 YNNKEL come from the germline V gene (reference sequence). The CDR3 sequence is 12 residues long. The CDR3 loop is CASSTSGVTQYF. The CDR3 coding sequence is TGTGCCAGCAGCACCTCAGGGGTGACGCAGTACTTC.

V is TRBV7-2 and J is TRBJ2-7; 9 bases map to TRBD2. The junction had 10 bases not matched to a gene; V was cut back by 0 bases and J by 7 bases. The germline V gene has CDR1 SGHTA and CDR2 FQGNSA. The CDR3 contains 16 residues. CDR3 protein: CASSLAYASGMVEQYF. In DNA, the CDR3 is TGTGCCAGCAGCTTAGCCTACGCTAGCGGGATGGTTGAGCAGTACTTC.

This clonotype was observed a handful of times. The V and J genes are TRBV7-9 and TRBJ2-3, with 11 bases fitting TRBD1. Per the germline V gene, CDR1 is SEHNR and CDR2 is FQNEAQ (reference sequence). The length of the CDR3 is 13 residues. V trimming: 5 bases; J trimming: 5 bases; junction bases outside the gene matches: 0. As DNA, the CDR3 is TGTGCCAGCAGCGGGACAGGGGGAGATACGCAGTATTTT. This codes for CASSGTGGDTQYF.

V is TRBV4-1 and J is TRBJ1-4; no clear D gene. In germline, CDR1 is MGHRA, CDR2 YSYEKL. The CDR3 consists of 14 residues. The ends were cut back, 3 bases at V and 3 bases at J, with 8 bases in the middle. In nucleotides, the CDR3 is TGCGCCAGCAGCCATAGCCGATCTAATGAAAAACTGTTTTTT. Protein product: CASSHSRSNEKLFF.

This chain links TRBV9 with TRBJ1-2, with D unclear. The CDR3 covers 15 residues. The germline V gene encodes CDR1 SGDLS and CDR2 YYNGEE. The V end was cut by 3 bases, the J end by 8 bases, with 20 bases between. CDR3 residues: CASSDGRKGVLGYTF. The CDR3 coding sequence is TGTGCCAGCAGCGACGGACGGAAAGGCGTTCTAGGCTACACCTTC.

In this sample, this clonotype turned up a few times. The CDR3 ends on some other residue instead of the conserved phenylalanine or tryptophan, so this is likely a read error. Because the CDR3's place on the DNA is in doubt, the DNA is left out and the CDR3 is given as listed by TCRdb. The chain recombines TRBV29-1 with TRBJ2-1; TRBD2 reflects the table's D call only, with no check against the DNA. With termini counted, the CDR3 has 11 amino acids. Germline V gene data show CDR1 as SQVTM and CDR2 as ANQGSEA. CDR3 protein: CSVGTSGVSSV.

The chain carries TRBV28 and TRBJ2-7; D is unclear. The CDR3 has 13 residues. In germline, CDR1 is MDHEN, CDR2 SYDVKM. V was shortened by 5 bases and J by 2 bases, with 10 bases between the two germline ends. The CDR3 DNA reads as TGTGCCAGCAGTCCACGAAATCCCTACGAGCAGTACTTC. It encodes CASSPRNPYEQYF.

This chain links TRBV7-6 with TRBJ2-2; no clear D gene. The CDR3 runs to 16 residues. V was trimmed by 6 bases and J by 4 bases, leaving 18 bases between them. The germline V gene has CDR1 SGHVS and CDR2 FNYEAQ. This CDR3 is CASSPPVASSTGELFF. Here the CDR3 DNA reads TGTGCCAGCAGTCCGCCGGTGGCTAGTTCCACCGGGGAGCTGTTTTTT.

This clonotype was detected many times. The chain employs TRBV29-1 and TRBJ2-1; 9 bases fit TRBD1. The germline V gene encodes CDR1 SQVTM and CDR2 ANQGSEA. This CDR3 comprises 15 residues. With 3 bases clipped from V and 0 bases from J, the junction kept 3 bases outside the gene matches. The CDR3 nucleotides are TGCAGCGTTGAGGGGGACAGGGTCTCCTACAATGAGCAGTTCTTC. Protein sequence: CSVEGDRVSYNEQFF.

This clonotype was seen a few times. The genes are TRBV7-6 and TRBJ1-1; 7 nucleotides align to TRBD1. There are 16 residues in the CDR3. Germline V gene lookup returns CDR1 SGHVS and CDR2 FNYEAQ. With V trimmed by 1 base and J by 4 bases, 9 bases remained unmatched. The CDR3 reads CASSLEAGGAGTEAFF. As DNA, the CDR3 is TGTGCCAGCAGCTTAGAGGCAGGGGGGGCCGGCACTGAAGCTTTCTTT.